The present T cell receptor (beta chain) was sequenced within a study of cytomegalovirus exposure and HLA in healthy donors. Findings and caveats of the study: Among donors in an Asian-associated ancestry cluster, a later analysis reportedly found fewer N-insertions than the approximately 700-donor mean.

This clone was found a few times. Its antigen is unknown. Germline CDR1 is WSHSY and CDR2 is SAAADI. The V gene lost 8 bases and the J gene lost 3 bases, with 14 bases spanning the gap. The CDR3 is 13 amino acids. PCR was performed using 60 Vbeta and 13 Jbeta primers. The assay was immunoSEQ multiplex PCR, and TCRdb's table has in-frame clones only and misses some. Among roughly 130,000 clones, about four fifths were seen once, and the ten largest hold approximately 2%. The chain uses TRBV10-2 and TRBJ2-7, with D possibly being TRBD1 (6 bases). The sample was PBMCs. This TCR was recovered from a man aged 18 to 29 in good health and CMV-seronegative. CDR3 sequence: CASRTGHDYEQYV. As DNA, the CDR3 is TGCGCCAGCCGAACGGGACACGACTACGAGCAGTACGTC.